A single sample gave rise to the 18 T cell receptor beta chains below, sequenced in a study of CD8 T cells in Susac syndrome. With random hexamers, reverse transcription was performed on about 0.5 to 1 ug of RNA. TCRdb analysed the immunoSEQ multiplex PCR reads with MiXCR anew, one entry per CDR3 protein. The sample contains under 200,000 distinct CDR3 sequences, 85% to 95% of which appear only once. Sequenced sample: CD4+ T cells from PBMCs. The receptors were sampled from a human donor in good health.

CDR3 DNA: TGTGCCAGCAGCTCAAATCCGGGACTAGCGGCCAATGAGCAGTTCTTC. Protein product: CASSSNPGLAANEQFF. The rearrangement joins TRBV7-2 to TRBJ2-1; 11 bases fit TRBD2. The CDR3 is made up of 16 amino acids. The germline V gene has CDR1 SGHTA and CDR2 FQGNSA. V dropped 4 bases and J dropped 6; count of bases not matched to a gene: 8.

The rearrangement uses TRBV29-1 and TRBJ1-1; perhaps TRBD1 as D (5 bases). Germline V CDR1 and CDR2: SQVTM, ANQGSEA. The CDR3 has 13 amino acids. Deletions cut 5 bases from V and 0 bases from J, with 10 bases between. This CDR3 reads CSVPWGLNTEAFF. Here the CDR3 DNA reads TGCAGCGTTCCGTGGGGACTGAACACTGAAGCTTTCTTT.

V usage is TRBV6-8 and J usage is TRBJ1-2, with no clear D. CDR3 length: 17 residues. CDR1 and CDR2 from the germline V gene are MNHGY and SAAAGT. Trimming pared 5 bases from V and 4 bases from J, leaving 23 bases between. In DNA, the CDR3 is TGTGCCAGCAGTACCCCGCTCGAGACCGCCACGGGCTATGGCTACACCTTC. This translates into CASSTPLETATGYGYTF.

The chain links TRBV3-1 to TRBJ2-1; TRBD2 is a possible D gene (6 bases). Trimming took off 0 bases at V and 15 bases at J, with 12 bases between the two ends. This CDR3 spans 12 amino acids. CDR1 LGHDT and CDR2 YNNKEL come from the germline V gene (reference sequence). This chain's CDR3 is CASSQDRGIAFF. CDR3 nucleotide sequence: TGTGCCAGCAGCCAAGATCGCGGGATCGCGTTCTTC.

DNA for the CDR3: TGTGCCAGCAGTACCCCCACTAGCGGCACAGATACGCAGTATTTT. Residues: CASSTPTSGTDTQYF. The chain carries TRBV28 and TRBJ2-3; TRBD2 matches at 7 bases. The junction had 6 bases not matched to a gene; V was cut back by 5 bases and J by 1 base. This CDR3 spans 15 amino acids. Per the germline V gene, CDR1 is MDHEN and CDR2 is SYDVKM.

The chain is built from TRBV29-1 and TRBJ2-7; D is unclear. The germline V and J ends were trimmed by 5 bases and 6 bases, with 14 bases remaining between them. CDR3 length: 12 residues. Germline assignment: CDR1 SQVTM and CDR2 ANQGSEA. The CDR3 region has the DNA TGCAGCGTTTTTGGTAAGCTGGGCGAGCAGTACTTC. The encoded protein is CSVFGKLGEQYF.

The chain has TRBV27 and TRBJ2-2; 10 bases line up with TRBD1. The CDR3 totals 20 residues. Trimming took 6 bases from V and 1 from J; bases not matched to a gene: 17. Germline V CDR1 and CDR2: MNHEY, SMNVEV (reference sequence). The CDR3 bases are TGTGCCAGCAGCAGACTGGTCGGGGGGACAGGGGTATGGAACACCGGGGAGCTGTTTTTT. Encoded protein: CASSRLVGGTGVWNTGELFF.

This clonotype was detected a few times. The chain uses TRBV7-2 and TRBJ2-5; D ambiguous. The CDR3 has 14 residues. CDR1 and CDR2 from the germline V gene are SGHTA and FQGNSA. Trimming cost V 2 bases and J 1 base, with 8 bases left between them. CDR3 bases: TGTGCCAGCAGCTTAAACTCGGGCCAAGAGACCCAGTACTTC. This codes for CASSLNSGQETQYF. The full variable domain, completed using reference TRBV7-2 and TRBJ2-5, is GAGVSQSPSNKVTEKGKDVELRCDPISGHTALYWYRQSLGQGLEFLIYFQGNSAPDKSGLPSDRFSAERTGGSVSTLTIQRTQQEDSAVYLCASSLNSGQETQYFGPGTRLLVL.

This clonotype was observed once. This chain uses TRBV20-1 with TRBJ2-2; possibly TRBD1 for D (6 bases). Deletions cut 1 base from V and 1 base from J, with 7 bases between. Germline V lookup: CDR1 DFQATT, CDR2 SNEGSKA (reference sequence). The CDR3 loop spans 14 amino acids. The CDR3 DNA sequence: TGCAGTGCTAGAGCGGGACAGAACACCGGGGAGCTGTTTTTT. Its protein is CSARAGQNTGELFF.

The J gene is TRBJ2-5, the V gene TRBV20-1; D remains ambiguous. The CDR3 contains 13 residues. Germline-derived CDR1 and CDR2 are DFQATT and SNEGSKA (reference sequence). V lost 3 bases to trimming and J lost 4 bases, with 12 bases between them. The CDR3 loop reads CSASTSYLETQYF. The CDR3 nucleotides are TGCAGTGCTAGCACCAGTTATTTAGAGACCCAGTACTTC.

The V and J genes are TRBV20-1 and TRBJ2-3; 9 nucleotides align to TRBD2. CDR3 size: 15 residues. V shed 0 bases and J 4 bases; nucleotides not matched to a gene: 5. Germline CDR1 is DFQATT and CDR2 is SNEGSKA (reference sequence). The CDR3 nucleotides are TGCAGTGCTAGAGATCCAGCGGGAGGTCCAGATACGCAGTATTTT. Translated, it gives CSARDPAGGPDTQYF.

V usage is TRBV11-2 and J usage is TRBJ2-3; 10 bases line up with TRBD2. There are 14 residues in the CDR3. The V segment lost 3 bases and the J segment 7 bases; nucleotides outside the gene matches: 4. CDR1 is SGHAT and CDR2 is FQNNGV in the germline V gene. CDR3 DNA sequence: TGTGCCAGCAGCTTTCGGACTAGCGGTAATACGCAGTATTTT. Translation gives CASSFRTSGNTQYF. Full variable domain (remainder filled in from reference TRBV11-2 and TRBJ2-3): EAGVAQSPRYKIIEKRQSVAFWCNPISGHATLYWYQQILGQGPKLLIQFQNNGVVDDSQLPKDRFSAERLKGVDSTLKIQPAKLEDSAVYLCASSFRTSGNTQYFGPGTRLTVL.

This chain links TRBV5-1 with TRBJ2-3, with 7 bases aligning to TRBD2. V trimming: 4 bases; J trimming: 1 base; junction bases outside the gene matches: 15. The length of the CDR3 is 18 residues. CDR1 is SGHRS, CDR2 YFSETQ, per germline. CDR3 sequence (DNA): TGCGCCAGCAGCCCCCTTGGGCGGGGGTTCGAGGGCACAGATACGCAGTATTTT. It encodes CASSPLGRGFEGTDTQYF.

This chain joins TRBV20-1 and TRBJ1-4, with D maybe TRBD1 (5 bases). The germline V gene has CDR1 DFQATT and CDR2 SNEGSKA (reference sequence). This CDR3 has 13 amino acids. V was shortened by 1 base and J by 7 bases, with 10 bases between the two germline ends. The CDR3, as DNA: TGCAGTGCTAGAGCGGGTGGGGGTGAAAAACTGTTTTTT. Its translation: CSARAGGGEKLFF.

The chain recombines TRBV20-1 with TRBJ2-5, with a possible D match to TRBD2 (5 bases). Germline CDR1 is DFQATT and CDR2 is SNEGSKA (reference sequence). CDR3 length: 12 residues. Deletions cut 2 bases from V and 5 bases from J, with 9 bases between. The CDR3 spells CSARNPSETQYF. The CDR3 DNA is TGCAGTGCTAGAAACCCTAGCGAGACCCAGTACTTC.

This clonotype was seen a single time. The chain employs TRBV20-1 and TRBJ2-7; 13 bases line up with TRBD2. The CDR3 consists of 17 residues. V shed 6 bases and J 0 bases; nucleotides not matched to a gene: 11. CDR1 DFQATT and CDR2 SNEGSKA come from the germline V gene (reference sequence). CDR3 bases: TGCAGTGCCCGACTAGCGGGGGGACTTCGAAGCTCCTACGAGCAGTACTTC. This encodes CSARLAGGLRSSYEQYF.

This chain links TRBV3-1 with TRBJ1-2; D possibly corresponds to TRBD1 (5 bases). CDR3 length: 12 amino acids. Germline V gene sequence: CDR1 LGHDT, CDR2 YNNKEL (reference sequence). Deletions cut 4 bases from V and 8 bases from J, with 11 bases between. The CDR3 protein is CASSPWGRGYTF. The CDR3, as DNA: TGTGCCAGCAGCCCCTGGGGCCGCGGCTACACCTTC.

The V call is TRBV29-1, the J call TRBJ2-1; D is perhaps TRBD2 (6 bases). The CDR3 sequence is 15 residues long. The V gene's germline CDR1 is SQVTM and CDR2 ANQGSEA. V lost 6 bases and J lost 0, with 15 bases in between. The CDR3 region is CSVGGPLSSYNEQFF. The CDR3 DNA sequence: TGCAGCGTGGGGGGACCCTTAAGCTCCTACAATGAGCAGTTCTTC.